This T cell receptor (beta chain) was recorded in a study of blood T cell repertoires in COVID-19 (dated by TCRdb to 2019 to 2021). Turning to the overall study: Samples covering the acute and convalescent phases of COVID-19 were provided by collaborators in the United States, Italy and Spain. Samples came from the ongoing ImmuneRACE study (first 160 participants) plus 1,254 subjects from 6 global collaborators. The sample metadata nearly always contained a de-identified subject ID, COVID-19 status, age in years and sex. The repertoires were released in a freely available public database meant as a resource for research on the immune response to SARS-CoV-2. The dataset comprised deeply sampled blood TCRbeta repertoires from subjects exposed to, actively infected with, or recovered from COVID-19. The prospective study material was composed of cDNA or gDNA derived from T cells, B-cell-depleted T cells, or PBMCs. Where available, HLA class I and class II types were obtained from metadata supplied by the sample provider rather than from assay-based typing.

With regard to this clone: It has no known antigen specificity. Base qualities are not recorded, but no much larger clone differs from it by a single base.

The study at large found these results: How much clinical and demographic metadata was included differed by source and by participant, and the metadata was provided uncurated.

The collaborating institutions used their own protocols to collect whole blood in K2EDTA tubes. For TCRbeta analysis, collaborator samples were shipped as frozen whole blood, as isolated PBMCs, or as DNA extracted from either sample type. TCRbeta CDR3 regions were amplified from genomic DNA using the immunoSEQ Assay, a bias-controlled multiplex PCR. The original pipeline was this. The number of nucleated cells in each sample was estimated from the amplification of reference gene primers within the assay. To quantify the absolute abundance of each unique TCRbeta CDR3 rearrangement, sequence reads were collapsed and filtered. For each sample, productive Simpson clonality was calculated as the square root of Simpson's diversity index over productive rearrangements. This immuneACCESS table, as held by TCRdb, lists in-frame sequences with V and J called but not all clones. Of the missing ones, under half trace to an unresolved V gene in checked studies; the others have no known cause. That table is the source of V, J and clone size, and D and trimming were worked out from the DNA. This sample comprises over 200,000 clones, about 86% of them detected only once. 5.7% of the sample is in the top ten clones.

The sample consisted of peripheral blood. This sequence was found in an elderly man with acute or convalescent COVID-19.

In nucleotides, the sequence is TGTGCCACCAGGGCAGGGCGAGTACCTGAAGCTTTCTTT. Translated, this is CATRAGRVPEAFF. The sequence joins TRBV24-1 to TRBJ1-1, and the D gene may be TRBD1, 5 bases matching. The CDR3 sequence holds 13 residues, the cysteine and phenylalanine included. The only DNA kept is the CDR3, 39 bases in frame from the first base. The germline V gene supplies CDR1 KGHDR and CDR2 SFDVKD. V and J lose 7 bases and 6 bases, and a span of 14 bases separates them.